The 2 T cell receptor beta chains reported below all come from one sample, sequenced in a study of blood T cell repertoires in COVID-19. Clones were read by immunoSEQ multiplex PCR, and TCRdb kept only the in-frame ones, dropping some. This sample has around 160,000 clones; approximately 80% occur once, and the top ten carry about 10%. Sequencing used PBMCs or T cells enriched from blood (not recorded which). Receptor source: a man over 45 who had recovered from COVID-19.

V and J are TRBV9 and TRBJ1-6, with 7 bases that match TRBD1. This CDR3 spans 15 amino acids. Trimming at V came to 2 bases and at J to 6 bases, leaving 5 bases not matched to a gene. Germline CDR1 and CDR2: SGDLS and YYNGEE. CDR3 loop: CASSVRGDSNSPLHF. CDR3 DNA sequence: TGTGCCAGCAGCGTCCGCGGGGACAGTAATTCACCCCTCCACTTT.

This CDR3 reads CASSYGGTSSGNTIYF. CDR3 DNA sequence: TGTGCCAGCAGTTACGGAGGGACGAGCTCTGGAAACACCATATATTTT. The gene calls are TRBV6-5 and TRBJ1-3; possibly TRBD1 for D (5 bases). Deletions cut 2 bases from V and 0 bases from J, with 11 bases between. CDR1 is MNHEY, CDR2 SVGAGI, per germline. The CDR3 length is 16 residues.